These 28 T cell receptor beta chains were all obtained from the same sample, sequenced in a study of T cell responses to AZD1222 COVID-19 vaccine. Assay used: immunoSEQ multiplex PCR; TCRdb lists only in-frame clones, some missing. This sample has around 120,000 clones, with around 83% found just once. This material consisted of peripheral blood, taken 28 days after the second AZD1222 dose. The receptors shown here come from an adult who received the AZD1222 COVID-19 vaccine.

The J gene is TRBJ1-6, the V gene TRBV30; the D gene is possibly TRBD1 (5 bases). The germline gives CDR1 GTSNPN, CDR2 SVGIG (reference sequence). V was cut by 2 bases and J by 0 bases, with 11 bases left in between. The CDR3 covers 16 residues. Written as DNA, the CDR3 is TGTGCCTGGAGTCGTAGCGACAGCTCCTATAATTCACCCCTCCACTTT. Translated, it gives CAWSRSDSSYNSPLHF. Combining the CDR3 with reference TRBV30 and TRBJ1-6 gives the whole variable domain SQTIHQWPATLVQPVGSPLSLECTVEGTSNPNLYWYRQAAGRGLQLLFYSVGIGQISSEVPQNLSASRPQDRQFILSSKKLLLSDSGFYLCAWSRSDSSYNSPLHFGNGTRLTVT.

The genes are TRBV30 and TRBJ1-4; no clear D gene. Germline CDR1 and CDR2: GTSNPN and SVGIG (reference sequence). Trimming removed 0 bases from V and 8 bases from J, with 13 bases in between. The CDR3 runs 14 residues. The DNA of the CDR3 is TGTGCCTGGAGTGTAGCGCTTCCGCTAGAAAAACTGTTTTTT. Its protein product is CAWSVALPLEKLFF. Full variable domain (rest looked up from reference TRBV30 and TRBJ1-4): SQTIHQWPATLVQPVGSPLSLECTVEGTSNPNLYWYRQAAGRGLQLLFYSVGIGQISSEVPQNLSASRPQDRQFILSSKKLLLSDSGFYLCAWSVALPLEKLFFGSGTQLSVL.

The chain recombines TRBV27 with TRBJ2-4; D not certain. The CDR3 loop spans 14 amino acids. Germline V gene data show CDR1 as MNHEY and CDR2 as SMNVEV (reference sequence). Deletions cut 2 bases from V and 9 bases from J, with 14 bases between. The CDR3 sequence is CASSLRSSIGIQYF. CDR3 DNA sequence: TGTGCCAGCAGTTTACGGTCAAGCATTGGCATTCAGTACTTC.

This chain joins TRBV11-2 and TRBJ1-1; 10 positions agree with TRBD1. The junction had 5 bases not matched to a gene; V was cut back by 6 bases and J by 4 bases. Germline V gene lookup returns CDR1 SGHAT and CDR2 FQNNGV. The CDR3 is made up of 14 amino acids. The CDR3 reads CASRPRTGGTEAFF. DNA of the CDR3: TGTGCCAGCAGACCCCGGACAGGGGGCACTGAAGCTTTCTTT.

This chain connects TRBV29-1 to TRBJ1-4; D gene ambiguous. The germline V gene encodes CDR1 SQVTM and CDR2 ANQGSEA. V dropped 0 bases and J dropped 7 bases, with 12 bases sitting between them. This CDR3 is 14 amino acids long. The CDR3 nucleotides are TGCAGCGTTGAAGAAGAACAGTTTAGTGAAAAACTGTTTTTT. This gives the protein CSVEEEQFSEKLFF.

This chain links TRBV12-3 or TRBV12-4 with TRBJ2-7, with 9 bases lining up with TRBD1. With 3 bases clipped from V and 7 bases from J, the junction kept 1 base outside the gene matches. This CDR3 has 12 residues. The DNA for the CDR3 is TGTGCCAGCAGTTTGACAGGGGGAGAGCAGTACTTC. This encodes CASSLTGGEQYF.

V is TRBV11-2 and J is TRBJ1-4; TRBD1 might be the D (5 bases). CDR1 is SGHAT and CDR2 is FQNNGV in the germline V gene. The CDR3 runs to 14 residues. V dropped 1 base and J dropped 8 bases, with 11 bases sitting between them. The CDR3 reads CASSLGGVGEKLFF. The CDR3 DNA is TGTGCCAGCAGCTTAGGGGGGGTAGGAGAAAAACTGTTTTTT.

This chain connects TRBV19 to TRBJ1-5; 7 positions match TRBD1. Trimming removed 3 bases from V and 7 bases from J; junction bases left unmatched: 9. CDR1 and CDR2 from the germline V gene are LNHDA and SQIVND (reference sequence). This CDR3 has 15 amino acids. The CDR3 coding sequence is TGTGCCAGTAGTATCCAGTCAGGGGGGCTGCAGCCCCAGCATTTT. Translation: CASSIQSGGLQPQHF.

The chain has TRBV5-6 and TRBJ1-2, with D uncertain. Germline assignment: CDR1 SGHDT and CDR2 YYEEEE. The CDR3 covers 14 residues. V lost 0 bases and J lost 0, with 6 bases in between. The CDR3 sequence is CASSLAVTNYGYTF. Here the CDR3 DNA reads TGTGCCAGCAGCTTGGCCGTGACTAACTATGGCTACACCTTC.

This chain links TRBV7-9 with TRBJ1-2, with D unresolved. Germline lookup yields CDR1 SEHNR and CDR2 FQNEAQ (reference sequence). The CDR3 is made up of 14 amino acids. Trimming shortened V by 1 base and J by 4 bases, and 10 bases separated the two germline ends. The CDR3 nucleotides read TGTGCCAGCAGCTTAGGTGGCAGCATCTATGGCTACACCTTC. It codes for CASSLGGSIYGYTF.

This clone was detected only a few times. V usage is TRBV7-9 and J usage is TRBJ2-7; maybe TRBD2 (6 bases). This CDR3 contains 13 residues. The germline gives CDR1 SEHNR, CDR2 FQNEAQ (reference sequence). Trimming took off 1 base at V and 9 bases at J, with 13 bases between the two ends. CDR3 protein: CASSLGGTSGQYF. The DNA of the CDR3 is TGTGCCAGCAGCTTAGGAGGGACTTCTGGGCAGTACTTC.

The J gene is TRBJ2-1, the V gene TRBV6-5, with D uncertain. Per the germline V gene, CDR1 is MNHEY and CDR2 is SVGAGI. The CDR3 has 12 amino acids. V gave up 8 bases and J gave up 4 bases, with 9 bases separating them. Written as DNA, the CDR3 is TGTGCCAGCGGATTGGCGTACAATGAGCAGTTCTTC. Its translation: CASGLAYNEQFF.

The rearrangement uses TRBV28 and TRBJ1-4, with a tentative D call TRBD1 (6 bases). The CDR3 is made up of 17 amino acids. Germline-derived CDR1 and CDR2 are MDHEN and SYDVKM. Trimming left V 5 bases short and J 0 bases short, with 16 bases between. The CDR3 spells CASSGGGGLATNEKLFF. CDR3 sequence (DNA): TGTGCCAGCAGTGGGGGTGGGGGGCTCGCAACTAATGAAAAACTGTTTTTT.

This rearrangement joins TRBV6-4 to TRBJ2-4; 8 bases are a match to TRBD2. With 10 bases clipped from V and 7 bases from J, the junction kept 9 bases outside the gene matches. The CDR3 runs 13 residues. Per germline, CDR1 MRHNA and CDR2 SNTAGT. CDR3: CAIIGAGDNIQYF. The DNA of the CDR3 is TGTGCCATCATAGGAGCGGGGGATAACATTCAGTACTTC.

The CDR3 here is CASSAFRWTSGGAAEDISQYF. The CDR3 DNA reads TGTGCCAGCAGCGCCTTCAGGTGGACTAGCGGGGGGGCCGCGGAAGATATATCCCAGTACTTC. The rearrangement joins TRBV21-1 to TRBJ2-5; TRBD2 was called by the table and not checked on the DNA. TRBV21-1 is assigned pseudogene status. This CDR3 spans 21 amino acids.

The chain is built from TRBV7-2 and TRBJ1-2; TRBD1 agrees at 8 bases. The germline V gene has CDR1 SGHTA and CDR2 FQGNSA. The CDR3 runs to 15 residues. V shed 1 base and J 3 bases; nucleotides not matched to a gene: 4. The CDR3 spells CASSLGGTGDYGYTF. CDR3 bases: TGTGCCAGCAGCTTAGGCGGGACAGGTGACTATGGCTACACCTTC.

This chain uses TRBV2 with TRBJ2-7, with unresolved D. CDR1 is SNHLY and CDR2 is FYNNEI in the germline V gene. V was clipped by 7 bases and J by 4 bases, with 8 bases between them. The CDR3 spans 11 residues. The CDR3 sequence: CASTGRYEQYF. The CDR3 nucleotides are TGTGCCAGCACGGGCAGGTACGAGCAGTACTTC.

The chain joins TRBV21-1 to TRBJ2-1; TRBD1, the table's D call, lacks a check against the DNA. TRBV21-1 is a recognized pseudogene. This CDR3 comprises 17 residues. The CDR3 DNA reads TGTGCCAGCAGCAAAAACTCCGACAGGGCGTTCTACAATGAGCAGTTCTTC. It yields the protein CASSKNSDRAFYNEQFF.

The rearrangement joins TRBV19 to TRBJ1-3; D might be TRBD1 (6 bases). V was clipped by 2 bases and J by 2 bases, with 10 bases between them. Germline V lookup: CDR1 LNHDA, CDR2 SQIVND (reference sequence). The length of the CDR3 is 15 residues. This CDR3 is CASSIKGVPGNTIYF. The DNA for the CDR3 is TGTGCCAGTAGTATAAAGGGGGTCCCTGGAAACACCATATATTTT.

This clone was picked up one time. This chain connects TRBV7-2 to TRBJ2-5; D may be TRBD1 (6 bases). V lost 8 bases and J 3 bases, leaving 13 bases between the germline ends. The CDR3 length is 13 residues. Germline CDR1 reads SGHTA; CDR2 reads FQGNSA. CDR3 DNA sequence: TGTGCCAGCTCTAGGGGGAACAAAGAGACCCAGTACTTC. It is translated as CASSRGNKETQYF.

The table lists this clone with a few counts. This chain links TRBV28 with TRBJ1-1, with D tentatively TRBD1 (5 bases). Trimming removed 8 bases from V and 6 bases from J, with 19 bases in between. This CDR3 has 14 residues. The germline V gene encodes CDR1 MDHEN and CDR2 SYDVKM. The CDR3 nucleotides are TGTGCCAGCCTTACCACCGGTACGGGACCTGAAGCTTTCTTT. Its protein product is CASLTTGTGPEAFF. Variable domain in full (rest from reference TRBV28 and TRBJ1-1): DVKVTQSSRYLVKRTGEKVFLECVQDMDHENMFWYRQDPGLGLRLIYFSYDVKMKEKGDIPEGYSVSREKKERFSLILESASTNQTSMYLCASLTTGTGPEAFFGQGTRLTVV.

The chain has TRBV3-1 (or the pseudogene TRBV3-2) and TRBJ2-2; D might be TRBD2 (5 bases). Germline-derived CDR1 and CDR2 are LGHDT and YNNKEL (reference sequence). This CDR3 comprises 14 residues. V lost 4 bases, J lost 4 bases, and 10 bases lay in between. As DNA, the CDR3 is TGTGCCAGCAGCCCTGTGCGGGCCACCGGGGAGCTGTTTTTT. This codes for CASSPVRATGELFF.

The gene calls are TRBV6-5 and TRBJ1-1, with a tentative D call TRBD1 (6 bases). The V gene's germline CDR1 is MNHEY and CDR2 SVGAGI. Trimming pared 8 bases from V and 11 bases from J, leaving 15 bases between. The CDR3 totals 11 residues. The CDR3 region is CASGPTGLAFF. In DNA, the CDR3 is TGTGCCAGCGGTCCCACAGGGTTGGCTTTCTTT.

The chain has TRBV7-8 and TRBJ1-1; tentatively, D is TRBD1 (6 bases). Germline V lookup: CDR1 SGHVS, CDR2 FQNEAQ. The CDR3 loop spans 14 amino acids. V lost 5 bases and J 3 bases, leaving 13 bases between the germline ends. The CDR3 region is CASSPLGGYTEAFF. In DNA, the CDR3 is TGTGCCAGCAGCCCCCTGGGGGGCTACACTGAAGCTTTCTTT.

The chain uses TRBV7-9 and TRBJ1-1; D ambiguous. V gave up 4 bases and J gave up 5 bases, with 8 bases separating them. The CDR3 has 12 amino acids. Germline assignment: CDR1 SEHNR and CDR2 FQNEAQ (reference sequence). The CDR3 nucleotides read TGTGCCAGCAGCTCGGACCCAACTGAAGCTTTCTTT. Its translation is CASSSDPTEAFF.

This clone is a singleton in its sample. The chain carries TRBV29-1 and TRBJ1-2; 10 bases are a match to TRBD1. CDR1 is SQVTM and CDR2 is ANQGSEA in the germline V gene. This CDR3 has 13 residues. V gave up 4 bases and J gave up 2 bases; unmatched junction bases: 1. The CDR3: CSVGGQGNYGYTF. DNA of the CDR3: TGCAGCGTTGGGGGACAGGGGAACTATGGCTACACCTTC.

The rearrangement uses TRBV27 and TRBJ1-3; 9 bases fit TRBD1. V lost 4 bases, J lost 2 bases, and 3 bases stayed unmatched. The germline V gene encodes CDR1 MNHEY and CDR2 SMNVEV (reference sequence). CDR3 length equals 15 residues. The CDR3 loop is CASSYRQGAGNTIYF. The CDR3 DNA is TGTGCCAGCAGTTACCGACAGGGGGCTGGAAACACCATATATTTT.

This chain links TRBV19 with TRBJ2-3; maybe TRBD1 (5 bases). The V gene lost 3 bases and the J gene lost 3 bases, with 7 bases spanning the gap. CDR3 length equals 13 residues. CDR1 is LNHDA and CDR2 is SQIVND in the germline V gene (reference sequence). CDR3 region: CASSMRQTDTQYF. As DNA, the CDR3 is TGTGCCAGTAGTATGCGACAGACAGATACGCAGTATTTT.